This T cell receptor (beta chain) was recovered during a study of blood T cell repertoires in COVID-19. Overall study context: Sites in the United States, Italy and Spain provided acute and convalescent COVID-19 samples. PBMCs, B-cell-depleted T cells, or T cells were the source of the cDNA or gDNA that made up the material.

Germline V CDR1 and CDR2: SGHDT, YYEEEE. V lost 1 base, J lost 11 bases, and 4 bases stayed unmatched. This CDR3 comprises 14 residues. Original handling: Cell counts per sample came from amplifying reference gene primers. The assay was immunoSEQ multiplex PCR, and TCRdb's table has in-frame clones only and misses some. The V and J calls and clone size are taken from that table; D and trimming were inferred from the DNA. The sample yields hundreds of thousands of clones, 70% to 90% seen once. The TCR originated in a man between 40 and 49 years old with acute or convalescent COVID-19. Sequencing input: peripheral blood. The V and J genes are TRBV5-6 and TRBJ1-6, with 9 bases lining up with TRBD1. CDR3 protein: CASSLRDRDTPLHF. As DNA, the CDR3 is TGTGCCAGCAGCTTGCGGGACAGGGATACACCCCTCCACTTT. The variable domain in full, with the rest retrieved from reference TRBV5-6 and TRBJ1-6, is DAGVTQSPTHLIKTRGQQVTLRCSPKSGHDTVSWYQQALGQGPQFIFQYYEEEERQRGNFPDRFSGHQFPNYSSELNVNALLLGDSALYLCASSLRDRDTPLHFGNGTRLTVT.